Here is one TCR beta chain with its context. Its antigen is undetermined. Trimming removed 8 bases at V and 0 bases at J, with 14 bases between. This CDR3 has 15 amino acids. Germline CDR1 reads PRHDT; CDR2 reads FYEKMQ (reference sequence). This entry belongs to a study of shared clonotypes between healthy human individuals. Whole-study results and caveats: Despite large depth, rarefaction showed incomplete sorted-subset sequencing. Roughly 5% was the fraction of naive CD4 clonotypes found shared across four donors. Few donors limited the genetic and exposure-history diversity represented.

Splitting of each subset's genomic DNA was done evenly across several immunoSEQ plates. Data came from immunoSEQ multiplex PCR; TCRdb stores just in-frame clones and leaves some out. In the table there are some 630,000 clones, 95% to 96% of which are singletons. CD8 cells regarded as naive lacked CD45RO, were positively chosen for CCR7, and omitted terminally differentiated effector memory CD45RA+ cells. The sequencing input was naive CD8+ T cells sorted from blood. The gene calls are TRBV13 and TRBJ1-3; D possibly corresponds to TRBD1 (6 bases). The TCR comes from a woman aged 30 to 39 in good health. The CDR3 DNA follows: TGTGCCAGCGACCTAGGGGGGGCCTCTGGAAACACCATATATTTT. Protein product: CASDLGGASGNTIYF.